The 25 T cell receptor beta chains given below trace back to one sample, sequenced in a study of beta chain features in type 1 diabetes. Study-level results: Significant though moderate, a shortening of TCRB CDR3s appeared in all four CD4+ subsets of Type 1 diabetes patients.

TCRB transcripts that were expressed got sequenced, as all of the isolated RNA had been reverse transcribed. The assay was immunoSEQ multiplex PCR, and TCRdb's table has in-frame clones only and misses some. Of 150,000 to 200,000 clones listed, approximately 9.1% are singletons. These TCRs' antigens remain unknown. Material for sequencing was central memory CD4+ T cells from blood. The receptors derive from a woman in her thirties with type 1 diabetes.

V is TRBV4-1 and J is TRBJ2-7; 10 nucleotides match TRBD1. J was trimmed by 0 bases and V by 0 bases; bases with no gene match: 5. This CDR3 has 17 amino acids. Germline CDR1 MGHRA, CDR2 YSYEKL. CDR3 nucleotide sequence: TGCGCCAGCAGCCAAGATAGAGGGACAGGGGCCTCCTACGAGCAGTACTTC. This sequence encodes CASSQDRGTGASYEQYF.

The rearrangement uses TRBV7-2 and TRBJ2-5; 9 nucleotides match TRBD1. The CDR3 is 14 residues long. Germline loops: CDR1 SGHTA, CDR2 FQGNSA. Trimming at V came to 5 bases and at J to 3 bases, leaving 4 bases not matched to a gene. The CDR3 DNA is TGTGCCAGCAGCAAGGGACAGGGTGAAGAGACCCAGTACTTC. Its translation is CASSKGQGEETQYF.

The chain combines TRBV18 with TRBJ2-7, with 10 nucleotides matching TRBD1. Germline CDR1 KGHSH, CDR2 LQKENI. V shed 3 bases, J shed 5 bases, and the junction held 4 bases outside the gene matches. The CDR3 totals 14 residues. The CDR3 bases are TGTGCCAGCTCACCTCGACAGGGGGCCGACGAGCAGTACTTC. As protein: CASSPRQGADEQYF.

In its sample, this clone was seen a few times. V is TRBV7-2 and J is TRBJ2-7; TRBD1 matches at 8 bases. Germline CDR1 and CDR2: SGHTA and FQGNSA. V shed 4 bases and J 4 bases; nucleotides not matched to a gene: 6. The CDR3 sequence is 14 residues long. The CDR3 spells CASSSGQGLYEQYF. DNA of the CDR3: TGTGCCAGCAGCTCCGGACAGGGCCTATACGAGCAGTACTTC.

This chain connects TRBV29-1 to TRBJ1-5; D unresolved. CDR1 SQVTM and CDR2 ANQGSEA come from the germline V gene. The length of the CDR3 is 12 residues. Trimming took off 5 bases at V and 3 bases at J, with 8 bases between the two ends. The CDR3 nucleotides are TGCAGCGTTCGATCAGACAATCAGCCCCAGCATTTT. Protein sequence: CSVRSDNQPQHF.

The rearrangement uses TRBV18 and TRBJ2-7, with 7 bases lining up with TRBD2. The CDR3 loop spans 13 amino acids. V was clipped by 8 bases and J by 2 bases; unmatched bases: 6. Germline CDR1 is KGHSH and CDR2 is LQKENI. The CDR3 protein is CASALSGTYEQYF. The CDR3 bases are TGTGCCAGCGCCCTAAGCGGGACCTACGAGCAGTACTTC.

This clone was recorded a few times. The V call is TRBV7-9, the J call TRBJ2-7; 12 bases align to TRBD2. CDR1 is SEHNR, CDR2 FQNEAQ, per germline (reference sequence). The V segment lost 1 base and the J segment 5 bases; nucleotides outside the gene matches: 3. The CDR3 runs to 15 residues. CDR3: CASSLGTSGIHEQYF. The CDR3 DNA reads as TGTGCCAGCAGCTTAGGGACTAGCGGGATACACGAGCAGTACTTC.

This clone was picked up a small number of times. The chain has TRBV7-9 and TRBJ2-1; the match to TRBD2 covers 7 bases. CDR1 is SEHNR and CDR2 is FQNEAQ in the germline V gene (reference sequence). The V segment lost 4 bases and the J segment 7 bases; nucleotides outside the gene matches: 10. This CDR3 region has 15 residues. The CDR3 DNA reads TGTGCCAGCAGCTCGAGACTAGCTAAAAGGAATGAGCAGTTCTTC. Translating it yields CASSSRLAKRNEQFF.

This clone has more than one count but fewer than ten. Other DNA sequences from this sample encode an identical CDR3 as well. The chain couples TRBV7-9 to TRBJ2-6; D unclear. Germline V gene data show CDR1 as SEHNR and CDR2 as FQNEAQ (reference sequence). V lost 1 base and J lost 0, with 4 bases in between. The CDR3 is made up of 15 amino acids. CDR3 loop: CASSLVSSGANVLTF. The CDR3 region has the DNA TGTGCCAGCAGCTTAGTCAGCTCTGGGGCCAACGTCCTGACTTTC.

The V gene is TRBV5-4, the J gene TRBJ2-4, with TRBD1 matching 9 bases. The ends lost 3 bases at V and 2 bases at J; junction bases unmatched: 6. This CDR3 comprises 16 residues. Looked up from germline, CDR1 is SGHNT and CDR2 is YYREEE (reference sequence). The CDR3 sequence: CASSSGQGRTKNIQYF. CDR3 coding DNA: TGTGCCAGCAGCTCGGGACAGGGAAGAACCAAAAACATTCAGTACTTC.

The rearrangement uses TRBV9 and TRBJ1-1; no clear D. The CDR3 has 13 amino acids. Trimming took off 3 bases at V and 7 bases at J, with 13 bases between the two ends. Germline V gene data show CDR1 as SGDLS and CDR2 as YYNGEE. CDR3 in amino acids: CASSATLQNEAFF. CDR3 bases: TGTGCCAGCAGCGCCACTCTACAGAATGAAGCTTTCTTT. Full variable domain (rest looked up from reference TRBV9 and TRBJ1-1): DSGVTQTPKHLITATGQRVTLRCSPRSGDLSVYWYQQSLDQGLQFLIQYYNGEERAKGNILERFSAQQFPDLHSELNLSSLELGDSALYFCASSATLQNEAFFGQGTRLTVV.

The chain uses TRBV29-1 and TRBJ2-1; maybe TRBD2 (6 bases). The CDR3 extends over 12 amino acids. Trimming left V 4 bases short and J 7 bases short, with 11 bases between. CDR1 SQVTM and CDR2 ANQGSEA come from the germline V gene. CDR3 amino acids: CSVVAGWNEQFF. The CDR3 region has the DNA TGCAGCGTTGTGGCGGGATGGAATGAGCAGTTCTTC.

This clone was detected a few times. The chain has TRBV30 and TRBJ2-1; maybe TRBD1 (6 bases). Trimming shortened V by 2 bases and J by 9 bases, and 14 bases separated the two germline ends. Per germline, CDR1 GTSNPN and CDR2 SVGIG (reference sequence). The CDR3 sequence is 13 residues long. CDR3 loop: CAWSYRVKGEQFF. The CDR3 DNA follows: TGTGCCTGGAGTTACAGGGTGAAGGGTGAGCAGTTCTTC.

This sequence joins TRBV29-1 and TRBJ1-1, with 9 bases lining up with TRBD1. V shed 7 bases, J shed 1 base, and the junction held 10 bases outside the gene matches. Per germline, CDR1 SQVTM and CDR2 ANQGSEA. The CDR3 has 15 residues. CDR3 DNA sequence: TGCAGCGCGACAAACAGGGGGCGGAGGAACACTGAAGCTTTCTTT. This translates into CSATNRGRRNTEAFF.

This sequence joins TRBV29-1 and TRBJ2-7; the match to TRBD2 covers 9 bases. This CDR3 has 12 residues. CDR1 is SQVTM, CDR2 ANQGSEA, per germline. The J segment lost 4 bases and the V segment lost 4 bases, leaving 2 bases of the junction unmatched. The CDR3 loop is CSVGSGSYEQYF. The DNA of the CDR3 is TGCAGCGTTGGTAGCGGGAGTTACGAGCAGTACTTC.

V usage is TRBV29-1 and J usage is TRBJ2-7, with 12 positions matching TRBD2. V gave up 4 bases and J gave up 6 bases; unmatched junction bases: 10. The CDR3 sequence is 15 residues long. The V gene's germline CDR1 is SQVTM and CDR2 ANQGSEA. The CDR3 bases are TGCAGCGTTGCGAGGACTAGCGGGACGCCCGTCGAGCAGTACTTC. Protein product: CSVARTSGTPVEQYF.

This clone turned up a few times. Compared with germline, one end of the junction differs, possibly owing to a read error. The chain employs TRBV13 and TRBJ1-3; D call uncertain. This CDR3 is built from 15 residues. Germline V gives CDR1 PRHDT, CDR2 FYEKMQ (reference sequence). CDR3 nucleotide sequence: TGTGCCAGCAGCCTAGGACCGGTCTCTGGAAACACCATATATTTT. Its protein product is CASSLGPVSGNTIYF.

This clone came up a few times. The rearrangement uses TRBV20-1 and TRBJ2-1, with TRBD1 as a possible D gene (5 bases). From germline, CDR1 is DFQATT and CDR2 SNEGSKA (reference sequence). The V end was cut by 3 bases, the J end by 14 bases, with 14 bases between. The CDR3 sequence is 11 residues long. Here the CDR3 DNA reads TGCAGTGCTAGGACCGGACACCCAAAGTTCTTC. This translates into CSARTGHPKFF.

The chain joins TRBV29-1 to TRBJ1-1, with D uncertain. This CDR3 is built from 11 residues. The germline V gene encodes CDR1 SQVTM and CDR2 ANQGSEA. The germline V and J ends were trimmed by 6 bases and 8 bases, with 13 bases remaining between them. The CDR3 region is CSVLVSVEAFF. CDR3 coding DNA: TGCAGCGTGTTAGTATCTGTCGAAGCTTTCTTT.

The chain couples TRBV2 to TRBJ1-1; weak D call: TRBD1 (6 bases). Looked up from germline, CDR1 is SNHLY and CDR2 is FYNNEI. Trimming shortened V by 4 bases and J by 0 bases, and 6 bases separated the two germline ends. The CDR3 extends over 13 amino acids. The CDR3 region is CASSGTVNTEAFF. The CDR3 DNA reads as TGTGCCAGCAGTGGGACAGTGAACACTGAAGCTTTCTTT.

The V gene is TRBV5-4, the J gene TRBJ2-1; TRBD2 matches at 7 bases. Looked up from germline, CDR1 is SGHNT and CDR2 is YYREEE (reference sequence). CDR3 length: 14 residues. Losses at the gene ends were 2 bases for V and 5 bases for J; bases not matched to a gene: 4. This chain's CDR3 is CASSFSSGHNEQFF. DNA of the CDR3: TGTGCCAGCAGCTTTTCTAGCGGACACAATGAGCAGTTCTTC.

CDR3 coding DNA: TGTGCCAGCAGCTTCCCCGCAGCGGAGGCCGGGGAGCTGTTTTTT. Translation: CASSFPAAEAGELFF. The genes are TRBV7-9 and TRBJ2-2; D is possibly TRBD2 (5 bases). The CDR3 sequence is 15 residues long. V was trimmed by 3 bases and J by 6 bases, leaving 14 bases between them. Germline CDR1 and CDR2: SEHNR and FQNEAQ (reference sequence).

The chain links TRBV9 to TRBJ1-3; D is uncertain. The V end was cut by 0 bases, the J end by 0 bases, with 10 bases between. The CDR3 totals 16 residues. Germline CDR1 is SGDLS and CDR2 is YYNGEE. CDR3 amino acids: CASSVATRSSGNTIYF. The CDR3, as DNA: TGTGCCAGCAGCGTAGCTACAAGGAGCTCTGGAAACACCATATATTTT. Full variable domain (remainder filled in from reference TRBV9 and TRBJ1-3): DSGVTQTPKHLITATGQRVTLRCSPRSGDLSVYWYQQSLDQGLQFLIQYYNGEERAKGNILERFSAQQFPDLHSELNLSSLELGDSALYFCASSVATRSSGNTIYFGEGSWLTVV.

This clone was seen a handful of times. The genes are TRBV11-2 and TRBJ2-1, with D maybe TRBD2 (6 bases). The CDR3 loop spans 14 amino acids. The V end was cut by 4 bases, the J end by 7 bases, with 14 bases between. Germline V CDR1 and CDR2: SGHAT, FQNNGV. The CDR3 nucleotides are TGTGCCAGCAGCTCCCGGGCTAGCGAAAATGAGCAGTTCTTC. Its protein is CASSSRASENEQFF.

The chain couples TRBV30 to TRBJ2-5; D might be TRBD2 (6 bases). Germline V gene data show CDR1 as GTSNPN and CDR2 as SVGIG (reference sequence). The CDR3 contains 11 residues. Trimming removed 2 bases at V and 11 bases at J, with 12 bases between. For the CDR3, the DNA is TGTGCCTGGAGTACGGAGCGGGTGCAGTACTTC. Protein product: CAWSTERVQYF.